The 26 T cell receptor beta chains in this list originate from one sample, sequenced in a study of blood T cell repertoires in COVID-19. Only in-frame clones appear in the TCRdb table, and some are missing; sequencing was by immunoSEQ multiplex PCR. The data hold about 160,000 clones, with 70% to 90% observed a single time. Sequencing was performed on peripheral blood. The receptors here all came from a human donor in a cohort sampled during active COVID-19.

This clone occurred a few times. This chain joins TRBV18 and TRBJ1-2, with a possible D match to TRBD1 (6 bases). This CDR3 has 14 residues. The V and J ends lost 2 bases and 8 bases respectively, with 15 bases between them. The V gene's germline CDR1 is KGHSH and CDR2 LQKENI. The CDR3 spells CASSPKGDKLGYTF. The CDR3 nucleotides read TGTGCCAGCTCACCAAAAGGGGACAAGCTGGGCTACACCTTC. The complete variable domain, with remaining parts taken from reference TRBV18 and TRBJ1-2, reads NAGVMQNPRHLVRRRGQEARLRCSPMKGHSHVYWYRQLPEEGLKFMVYLQKENIIDESGMPKERFSAEFPKEGPSILRIQQVVRGDSAAYFCASSPKGDKLGYTFGSGTRLTVV.

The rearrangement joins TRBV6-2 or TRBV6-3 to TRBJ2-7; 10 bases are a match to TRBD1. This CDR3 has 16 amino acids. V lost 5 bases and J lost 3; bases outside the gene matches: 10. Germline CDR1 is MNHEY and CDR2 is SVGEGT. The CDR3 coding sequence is TGTGCCAGCAGTATAAAGTCCGGGACAGGGGACTACGAGCAGTACTTC. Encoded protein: CASSIKSGTGDYEQYF.

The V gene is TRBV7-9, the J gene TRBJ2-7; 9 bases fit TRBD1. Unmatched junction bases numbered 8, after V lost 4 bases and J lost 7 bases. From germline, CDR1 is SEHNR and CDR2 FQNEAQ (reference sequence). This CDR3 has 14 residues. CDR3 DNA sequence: TGTGCCAGCAGCTGCCGGGACAGGGTGTGTGAGCAGTACTTC. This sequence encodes CASSCRDRVCEQYF.

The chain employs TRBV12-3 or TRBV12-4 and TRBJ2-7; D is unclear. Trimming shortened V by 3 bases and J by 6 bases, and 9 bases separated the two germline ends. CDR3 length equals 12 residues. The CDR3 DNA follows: TGTGCCAGCAGTTTGGTGGGCAGCGAGCAGTACTTC. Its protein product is CASSLVGSEQYF.

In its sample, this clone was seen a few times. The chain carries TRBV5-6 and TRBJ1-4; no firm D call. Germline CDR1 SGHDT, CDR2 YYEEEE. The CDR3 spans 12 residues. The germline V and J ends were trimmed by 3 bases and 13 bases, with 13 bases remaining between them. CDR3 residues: CASSSDSGGLFF. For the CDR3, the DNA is TGTGCCAGCAGCTCGGACTCGGGTGGACTGTTTTTT.

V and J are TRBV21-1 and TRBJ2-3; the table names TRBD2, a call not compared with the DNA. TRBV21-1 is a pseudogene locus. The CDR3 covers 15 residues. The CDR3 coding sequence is TGTGCCAGCAGCAAAGGAGGTCGTAGCACAGATACGCAGTATTTT. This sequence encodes CASSKGGRSTDTQYF.

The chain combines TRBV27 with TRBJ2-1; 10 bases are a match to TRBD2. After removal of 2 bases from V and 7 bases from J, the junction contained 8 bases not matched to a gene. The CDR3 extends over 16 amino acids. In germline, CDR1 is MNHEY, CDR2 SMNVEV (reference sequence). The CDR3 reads CASSLTSGAGSNEQFF. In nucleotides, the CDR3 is TGTGCCAGCAGTTTAACTAGCGGGGCCGGTTCTAATGAGCAGTTCTTC.

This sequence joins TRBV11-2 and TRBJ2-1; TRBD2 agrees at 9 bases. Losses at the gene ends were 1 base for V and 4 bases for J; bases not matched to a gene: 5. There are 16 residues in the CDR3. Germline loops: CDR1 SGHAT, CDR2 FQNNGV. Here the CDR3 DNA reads TGTGCCAGCAGCTTAGGGGCGGGAGGGCCTTACAATGAGCAGTTCTTC. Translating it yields CASSLGAGGPYNEQFF.

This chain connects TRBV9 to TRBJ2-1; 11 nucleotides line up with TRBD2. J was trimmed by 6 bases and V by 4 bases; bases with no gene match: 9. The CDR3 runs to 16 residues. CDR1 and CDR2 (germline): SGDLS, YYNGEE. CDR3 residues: CASSIYSSGGTNEQFF. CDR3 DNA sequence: TGTGCCAGCAGCATATACTCTAGCGGGGGGACCAATGAGCAGTTCTTC. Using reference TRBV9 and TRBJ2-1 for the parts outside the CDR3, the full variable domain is DSGVTQTPKHLITATGQRVTLRCSPRSGDLSVYWYQQSLDQGLQFLIQYYNGEERAKGNILERFSAQQFPDLHSELNLSSLELGDSALYFCASSIYSSGGTNEQFFGPGTRLTVL.

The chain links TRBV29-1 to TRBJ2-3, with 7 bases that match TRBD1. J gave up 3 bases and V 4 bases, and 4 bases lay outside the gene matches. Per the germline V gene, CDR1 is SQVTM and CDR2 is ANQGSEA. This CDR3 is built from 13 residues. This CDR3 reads CSVVRGRTDTQYF. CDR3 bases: TGCAGCGTTGTTAGGGGGCGTACAGATACGCAGTATTTT.

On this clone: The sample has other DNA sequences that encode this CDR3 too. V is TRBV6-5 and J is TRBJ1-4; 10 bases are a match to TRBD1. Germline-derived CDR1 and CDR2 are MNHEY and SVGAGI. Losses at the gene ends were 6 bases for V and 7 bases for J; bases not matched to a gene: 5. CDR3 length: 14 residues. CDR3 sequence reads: CASSRDRGSEKLFF. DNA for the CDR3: TGTGCCAGCAGCAGGGACAGGGGTAGTGAAAAACTGTTTTTT.

In DNA, the CDR3 is TGTGCCATCGCAAGCGGGGCACGATACGAGCAGTACTTC. This gives the protein CAIASGARYEQYF. J is TRBJ2-7 and V is TRBV7-9; 7 nucleotides line up with TRBD2. This CDR3 is 13 amino acids long. The germline V gene has CDR1 SEHNR and CDR2 FQNEAQ (reference sequence). The V segment lost 10 bases and the J segment 4 bases; nucleotides outside the gene matches: 10. The complete variable domain, with remaining parts taken from reference TRBV7-9 and TRBJ2-7, reads DTGVSQNPRHKITKRGQNVTFRCDPISEHNRLYWYRQTLGQGPEFLTYFQNEAQLEKSRLLSDRFSAERPKGSFSTLEIQRTEQGDSAMYLCAIASGARYEQYFGPGTRLTVT.

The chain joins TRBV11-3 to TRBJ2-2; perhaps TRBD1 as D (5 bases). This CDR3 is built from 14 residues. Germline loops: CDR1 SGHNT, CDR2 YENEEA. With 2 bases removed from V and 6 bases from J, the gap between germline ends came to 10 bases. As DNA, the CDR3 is TGTGCCAGCAGCTTAAAAATGGGGCCCGGGGAGCTGTTTTTT. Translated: CASSLKMGPGELFF.

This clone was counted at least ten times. The DNA for the CDR3 is TGTGCCAGCAGTCACTACAGGGCTCAACAGCCCCAGCATTTT. Amino acids: CASSHYRAQQPQHF. The genes are TRBV6-2 or TRBV6-3 and TRBJ1-5; weak D call: TRBD1 (6 bases). Germline V gene sequence: CDR1 MNHEY, CDR2 SVGEGT. There are 14 residues in the CDR3. V was clipped by 5 bases and J by 7 bases, with 15 bases between them.

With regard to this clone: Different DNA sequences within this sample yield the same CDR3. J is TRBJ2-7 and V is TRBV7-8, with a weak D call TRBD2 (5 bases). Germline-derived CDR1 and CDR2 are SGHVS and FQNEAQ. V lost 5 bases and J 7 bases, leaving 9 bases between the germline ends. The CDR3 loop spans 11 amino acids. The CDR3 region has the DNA TGTGCCAGCAGCCCGCCGGGGGAGCAGTACTTC. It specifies CASSPPGEQYF.

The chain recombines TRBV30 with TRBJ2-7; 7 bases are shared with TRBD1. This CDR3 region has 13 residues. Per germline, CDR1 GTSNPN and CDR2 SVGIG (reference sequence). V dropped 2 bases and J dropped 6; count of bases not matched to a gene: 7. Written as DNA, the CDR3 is TGTGCCTGGAGTTCCACAGGGGAAGGCGAGCAGTACTTC. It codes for CAWSSTGEGEQYF.

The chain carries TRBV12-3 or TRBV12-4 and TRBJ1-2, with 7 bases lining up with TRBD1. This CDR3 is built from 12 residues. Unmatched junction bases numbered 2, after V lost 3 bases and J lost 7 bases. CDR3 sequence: CASSFSGGGYTF. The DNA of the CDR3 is TGTGCCAGCAGTTTCTCAGGGGGTGGCTACACCTTC.

CDR3 amino acids: CASSPGPGVNYGYTF. The CDR3, as DNA: TGTGCCAGCAGCCCAGGCCCGGGGGTGAACTATGGCTACACCTTC. The rearrangement links TRBV7-2 to TRBJ1-2; the D gene is possibly TRBD1 (5 bases). Germline V lookup: CDR1 SGHTA, CDR2 FQGNSA. This CDR3 spans 15 amino acids. The ends were cut back, 5 bases at V and 2 bases at J, with 15 bases in the middle.

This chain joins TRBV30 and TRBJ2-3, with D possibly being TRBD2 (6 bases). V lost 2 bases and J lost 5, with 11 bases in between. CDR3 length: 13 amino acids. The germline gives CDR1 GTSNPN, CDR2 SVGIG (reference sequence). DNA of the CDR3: TGTGCCTGGAGTAGTAGCGGAGGAGATACGCAGTATTTT. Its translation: CAWSSSGGDTQYF.

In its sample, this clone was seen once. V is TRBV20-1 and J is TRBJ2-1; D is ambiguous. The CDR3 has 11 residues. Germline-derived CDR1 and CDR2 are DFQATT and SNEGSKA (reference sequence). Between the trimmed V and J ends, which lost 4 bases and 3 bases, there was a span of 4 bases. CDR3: CSANIYNEQFF. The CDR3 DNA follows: TGCAGTGCTAATATCTACAATGAGCAGTTCTTC.

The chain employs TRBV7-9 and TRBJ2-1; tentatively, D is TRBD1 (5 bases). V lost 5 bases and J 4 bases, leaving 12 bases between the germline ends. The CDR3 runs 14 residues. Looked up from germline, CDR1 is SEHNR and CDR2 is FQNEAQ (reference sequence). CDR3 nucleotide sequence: TGTGCCAGCAGCCAGGGAAATGGGTACAATGAGCAGTTCTTC. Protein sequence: CASSQGNGYNEQFF.

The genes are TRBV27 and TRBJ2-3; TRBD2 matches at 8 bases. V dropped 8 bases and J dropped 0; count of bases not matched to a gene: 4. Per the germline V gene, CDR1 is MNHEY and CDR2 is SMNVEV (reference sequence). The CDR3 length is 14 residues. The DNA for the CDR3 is TGTGCCAGCGGCGGGGGGATTAGCACAGATACGCAGTATTTT. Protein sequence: CASGGGISTDTQYF.

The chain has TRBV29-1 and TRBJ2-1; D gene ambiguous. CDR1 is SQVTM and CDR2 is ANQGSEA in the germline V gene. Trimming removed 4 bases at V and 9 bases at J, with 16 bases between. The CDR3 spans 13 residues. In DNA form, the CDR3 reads TGCAGCGTTGGTTCGGCTAGTCGAGGTGAGCAGTTCTTC. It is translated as CSVGSASRGEQFF.

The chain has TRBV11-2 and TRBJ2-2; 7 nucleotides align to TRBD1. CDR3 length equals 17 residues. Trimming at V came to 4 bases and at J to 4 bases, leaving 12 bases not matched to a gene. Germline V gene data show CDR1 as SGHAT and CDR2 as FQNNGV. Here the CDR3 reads CASSSRGQRLGTGELFF. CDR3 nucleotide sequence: TGTGCCAGCAGCTCTAGGGGACAGCGCTTGGGCACCGGGGAGCTGTTTTTT.

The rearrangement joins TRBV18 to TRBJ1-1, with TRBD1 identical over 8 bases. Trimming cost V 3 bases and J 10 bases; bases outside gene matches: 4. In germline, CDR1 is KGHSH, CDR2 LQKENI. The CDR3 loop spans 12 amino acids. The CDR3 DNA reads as TGTGCCAGCTCACCCAGACAGGGGCCAGCTTTCTTT. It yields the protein CASSPRQGPAFF.

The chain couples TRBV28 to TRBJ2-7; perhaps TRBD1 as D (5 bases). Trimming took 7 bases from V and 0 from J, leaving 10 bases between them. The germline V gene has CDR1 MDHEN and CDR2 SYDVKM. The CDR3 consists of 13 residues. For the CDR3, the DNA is TGTGCCAGCACCCAGACAGACTCCTACGAGCAGTACTTC. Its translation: CASTQTDSYEQYF.